This T cell receptor beta chain is drawn from a study of blood T cell repertoires in COVID-19. Study in general: Some COVID-19 samples were acute and others convalescent; all came from the United States, Italy and Spain.

This CDR3 region has 15 residues. The V gene's germline CDR1 is MDHEN and CDR2 SYDVKM. Trimming left V 4 bases short and J 6 bases short, with 13 bases between. As handled by the study authors: Nucleated cell counts were estimated from reference gene primer amplification. The repertoire was sequenced with immunoSEQ multiplex PCR; TCRdb's copy has only in-frame clones and lacks some. V, J and clone size are taken as reported in that table, and D and trimming were inferred from the DNA itself. The sample includes about 180,000 clones, 80% to 90% seen only once; the top ten take over 2.5%. This clone has more than one count but fewer than ten.

Sequenced: peripheral blood. The V call is TRBV28, the J call TRBJ1-6, with D tentatively TRBD1 (6 bases). The TCR sequence derives from a man in his sixties with acute or convalescent COVID-19. The CDR3 spells CASSSLTGANSPLHF. CDR3 in DNA: TGTGCCAGCAGTTCTCTGACAGGAGCTAATTCACCCCTCCACTTT.